This T cell receptor (beta chain) was observed in a study of identifying expanded T cells in peripheral blood. Germline loops: CDR1 SQVTM, CDR2 ANQGSEA. This CDR3 is built from 13 residues. Deletions cut 7 bases from V and 5 bases from J, with 17 bases between. Method: immunoSEQ multiplex PCR; TCRdb's copy keeps in-frame clones and lacks some. Seen here are about 100,000 clones, 80% to 90% observed once, and the top ten hold approximately 5.7%. The J gene is TRBJ1-2, the V gene TRBV29-1, with D uncertain. The sample comprised blood. The TCR was taken from a person aged 18-69 years in good health. CDR3 sequence: CSAGRSLSYGYTF. DNA for the CDR3: TGCAGCGCAGGAAGGTCCCTCTCTTATGGCTACACCTTC.